Below, one T cell receptor (beta chain) is given with its context. Clinical histories supplied by participants themselves formed the basis of cohort assignment. The data stem from a study of blood T cell repertoires in COVID-19. For the study at large: Acute-phase and convalescent COVID-19 samples originated in the United States, Italy and Spain.

Original data processing: From reference gene primer amplification, estimates of nucleated cell counts were derived. Here immunoSEQ multiplex PCR was the method, and the copy in TCRdb shows in-frame clones only, minus some. V and J calls plus clone size are reproduced from that table; the DNA served to infer D and trimming. The sample shows fewer than 300,000 clones, around 88% of them seen only once. From germline, CDR1 is ENHRY and CDR2 SYGVKD. The V segment lost 2 bases and the J segment 2 bases; nucleotides outside the gene matches: 8. The CDR3 sequence is 17 residues long. The sample taken for sequencing was PBMCs or T cells enriched from blood (not recorded which). The chain joins TRBV10-3 to TRBJ1-5; TRBD1 agrees at 8 bases. This receptor was taken from a middle-aged woman with acute COVID-19. The CDR3 loop reads CAISEAAGGMGNQPQHF. The CDR3 DNA sequence: TGTGCCATCAGTGAGGCTGCAGGGGGCATGGGCAATCAGCCCCAGCATTTT.